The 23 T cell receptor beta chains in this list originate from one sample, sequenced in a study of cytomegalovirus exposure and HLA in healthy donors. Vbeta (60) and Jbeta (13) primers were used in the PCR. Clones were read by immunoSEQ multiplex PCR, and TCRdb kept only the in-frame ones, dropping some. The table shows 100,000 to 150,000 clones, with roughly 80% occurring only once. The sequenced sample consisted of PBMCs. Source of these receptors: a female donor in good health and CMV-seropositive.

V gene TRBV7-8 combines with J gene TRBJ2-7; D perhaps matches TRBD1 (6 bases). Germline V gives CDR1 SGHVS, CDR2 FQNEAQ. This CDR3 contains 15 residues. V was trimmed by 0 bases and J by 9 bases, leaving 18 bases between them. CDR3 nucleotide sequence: TGTGCCAGCAGCTTAGCCTTGGGGGCCCCCGGTGGGCAGTACTTC. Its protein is CASSLALGAPGGQYF.

CDR3 amino acids: CASSLSTGGNTIYF. The CDR3 DNA follows: TGTGCCAGCAGCTTGAGTACAGGGGGAAACACCATATATTTT. The J gene is TRBJ1-3, the V gene TRBV5-4; the D gene is possibly TRBD1 (6 bases). The CDR3 totals 14 residues. The V gene lost 1 base and the J gene lost 4 bases, with 9 bases spanning the gap. CDR1 SGHNT and CDR2 YYREEE come from the germline V gene (reference sequence).

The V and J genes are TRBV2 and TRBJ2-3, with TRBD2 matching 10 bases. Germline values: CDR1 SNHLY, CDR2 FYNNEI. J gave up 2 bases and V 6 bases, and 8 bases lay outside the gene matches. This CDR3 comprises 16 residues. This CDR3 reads CASRALAGKNTDTQYF. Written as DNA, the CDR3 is TGTGCCAGCAGGGCACTAGCGGGGAAAAACACAGATACGCAGTATTTT.

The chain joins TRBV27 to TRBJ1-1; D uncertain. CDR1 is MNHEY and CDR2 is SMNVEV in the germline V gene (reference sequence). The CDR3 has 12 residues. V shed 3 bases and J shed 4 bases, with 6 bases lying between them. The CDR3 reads CASSLRGTEAFF. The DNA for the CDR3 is TGTGCCAGCAGTTTGCGGGGCACTGAAGCTTTCTTT.

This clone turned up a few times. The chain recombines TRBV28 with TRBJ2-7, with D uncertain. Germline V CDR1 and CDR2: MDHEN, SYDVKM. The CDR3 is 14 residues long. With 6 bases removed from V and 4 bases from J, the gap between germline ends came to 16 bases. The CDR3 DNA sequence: TGTGCCAGCAGCCCCAGAAGACTGCGTTACGAGCAGTACTTC. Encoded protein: CASSPRRLRYEQYF.

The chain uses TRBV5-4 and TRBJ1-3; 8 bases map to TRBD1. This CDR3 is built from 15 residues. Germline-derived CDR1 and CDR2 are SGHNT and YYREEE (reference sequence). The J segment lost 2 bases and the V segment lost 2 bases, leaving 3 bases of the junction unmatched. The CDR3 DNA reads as TGTGCCAGCAGCTTTCAGGGGGCAACTGGAAACACCATATATTTT. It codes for CASSFQGATGNTIYF. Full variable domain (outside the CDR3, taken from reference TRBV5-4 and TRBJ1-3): ETGVTQSPTHLIKTRGQQVTLRCSSQSGHNTVSWYQQALGQGPQFIFQYYREEENGRGNFPPRFSGLQFPNYSSELNVNALELDDSALYLCASSFQGATGNTIYFGEGSWLTVV.

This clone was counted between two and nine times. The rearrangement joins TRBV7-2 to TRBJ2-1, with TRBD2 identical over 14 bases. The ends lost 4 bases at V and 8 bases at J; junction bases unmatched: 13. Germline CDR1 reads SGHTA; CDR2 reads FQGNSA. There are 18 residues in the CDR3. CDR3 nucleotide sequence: TGTGCCAGCAGCTCGACTAGCGGGGGGGCCGGACTTAGCGATGAGCAGTTCTTC. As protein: CASSSTSGGAGLSDEQFF. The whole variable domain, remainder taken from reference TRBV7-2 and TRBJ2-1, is GAGVSQSPSNKVTEKGKDVELRCDPISGHTALYWYRQSLGQGLEFLIYFQGNSAPDKSGLPSDRFSAERTGGSVSTLTIQRTQQEDSAVYLCASSSTSGGAGLSDEQFFGPGTRLTVL.

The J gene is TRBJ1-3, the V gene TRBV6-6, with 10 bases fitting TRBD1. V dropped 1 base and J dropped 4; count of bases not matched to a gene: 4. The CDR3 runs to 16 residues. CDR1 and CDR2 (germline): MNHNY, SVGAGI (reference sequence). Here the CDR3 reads CASSYFPTGGGNTIYF. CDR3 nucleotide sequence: TGTGCCAGCAGTTACTTCCCGACAGGGGGCGGAAACACCATATATTTT.

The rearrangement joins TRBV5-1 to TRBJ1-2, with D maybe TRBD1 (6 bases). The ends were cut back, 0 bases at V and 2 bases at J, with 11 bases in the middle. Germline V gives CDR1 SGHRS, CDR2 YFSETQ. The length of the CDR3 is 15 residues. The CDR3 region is CASSLGGTPNYGYTF. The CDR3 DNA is TGCGCCAGCAGCTTGGGGGGGACACCCAACTATGGCTACACCTTC.

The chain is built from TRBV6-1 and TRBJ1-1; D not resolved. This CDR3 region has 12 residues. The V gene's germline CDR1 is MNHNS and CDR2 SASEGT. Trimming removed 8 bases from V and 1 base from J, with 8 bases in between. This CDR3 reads CASSWRNTEAFF. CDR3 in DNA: TGTGCCAGCTCTTGGAGGAACACTGAAGCTTTCTTT.

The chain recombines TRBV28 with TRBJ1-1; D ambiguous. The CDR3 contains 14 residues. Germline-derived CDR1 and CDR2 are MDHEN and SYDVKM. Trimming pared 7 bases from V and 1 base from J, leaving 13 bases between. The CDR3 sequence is CASTERAPNTEAFF. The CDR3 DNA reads TGTGCCAGCACAGAGAGGGCTCCGAACACTGAAGCTTTCTTT.

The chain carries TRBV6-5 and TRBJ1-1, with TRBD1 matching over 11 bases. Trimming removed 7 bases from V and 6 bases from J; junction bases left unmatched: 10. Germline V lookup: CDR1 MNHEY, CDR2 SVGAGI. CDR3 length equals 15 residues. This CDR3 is CASIPPLGQGAEAFF. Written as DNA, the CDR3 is TGTGCCAGCATCCCGCCCTTGGGACAGGGGGCTGAAGCTTTCTTT.

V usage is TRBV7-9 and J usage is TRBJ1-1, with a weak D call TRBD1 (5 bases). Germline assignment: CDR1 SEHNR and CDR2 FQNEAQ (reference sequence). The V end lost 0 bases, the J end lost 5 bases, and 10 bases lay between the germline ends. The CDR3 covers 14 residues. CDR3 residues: CASSLAGGGTEAFF. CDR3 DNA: TGTGCCAGCAGCTTAGCGGGGGGAGGTACTGAAGCTTTCTTT.

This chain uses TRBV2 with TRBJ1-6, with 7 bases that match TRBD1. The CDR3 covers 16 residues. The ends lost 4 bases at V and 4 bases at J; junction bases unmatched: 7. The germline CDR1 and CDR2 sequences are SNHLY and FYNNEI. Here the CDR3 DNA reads TGTGCCAGCAGTGGAGGGGGCGCGGGTTATAATTCACCCCTCCACTTT. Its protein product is CASSGGGAGYNSPLHF.

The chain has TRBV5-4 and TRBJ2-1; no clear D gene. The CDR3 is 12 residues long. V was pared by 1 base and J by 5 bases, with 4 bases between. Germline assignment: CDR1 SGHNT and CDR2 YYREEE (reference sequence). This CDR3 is CASSLPDNEQFF. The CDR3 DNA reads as TGTGCCAGCAGCTTGCCAGACAATGAGCAGTTCTTC.

The CDR3 bases are TGCGCCAGCAGCTTGGTAGGGCAGGGTCAGCCCCAGCATTTT. Its translation is CASSLVGQGQPQHF. The chain is built from TRBV5-1 and TRBJ1-5; D is possibly TRBD1 (5 bases). Trimming stripped 0 bases from V and 6 bases from J, with 10 bases between. Germline V gene data show CDR1 as SGHRS and CDR2 as YFSETQ. CDR3 length equals 14 residues.

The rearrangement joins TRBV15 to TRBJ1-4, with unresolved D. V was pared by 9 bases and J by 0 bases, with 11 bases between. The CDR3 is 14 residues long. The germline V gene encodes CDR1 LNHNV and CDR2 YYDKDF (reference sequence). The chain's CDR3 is CATSRQATNEKLFF. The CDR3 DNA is TGTGCCACTTCACGGCAGGCAACTAATGAAAAACTGTTTTTT.

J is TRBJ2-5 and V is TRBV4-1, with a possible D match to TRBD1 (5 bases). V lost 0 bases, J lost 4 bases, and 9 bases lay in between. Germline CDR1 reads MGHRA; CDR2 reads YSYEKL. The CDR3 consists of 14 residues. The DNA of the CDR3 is TGCGCCAGCAGCCAAGATACAGGTTCAGAGACCCAGTACTTC. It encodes CASSQDTGSETQYF.

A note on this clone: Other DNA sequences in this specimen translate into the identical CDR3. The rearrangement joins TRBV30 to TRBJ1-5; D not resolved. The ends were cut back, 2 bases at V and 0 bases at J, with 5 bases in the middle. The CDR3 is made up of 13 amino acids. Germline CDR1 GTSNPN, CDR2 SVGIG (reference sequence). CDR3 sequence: CAWSQDSNQPQHF. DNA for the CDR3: TGTGCCTGGAGTCAGGATAGCAATCAGCCCCAGCATTTT.

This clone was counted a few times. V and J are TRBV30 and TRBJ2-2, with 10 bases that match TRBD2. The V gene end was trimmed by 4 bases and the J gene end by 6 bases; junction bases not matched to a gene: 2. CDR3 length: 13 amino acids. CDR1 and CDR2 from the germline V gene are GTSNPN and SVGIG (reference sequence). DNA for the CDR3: TGTGCCTGGACCCTAGCGGGGGCCGGGGAGCTGTTTTTT. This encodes CAWTLAGAGELFF.

The CDR3 nucleotides are TGCAGCGTTAGACAGGGACCATTCTACGAGCAGTACTTC. The encoded protein is CSVRQGPFYEQYF. The V call is TRBV29-1, the J call TRBJ2-7, with 7 bases matching TRBD1. The germline CDR1 and CDR2 sequences are SQVTM and ANQGSEA. Losses at the gene ends were 5 bases for V and 3 bases for J; bases not matched to a gene: 7. This CDR3 comprises 13 residues.

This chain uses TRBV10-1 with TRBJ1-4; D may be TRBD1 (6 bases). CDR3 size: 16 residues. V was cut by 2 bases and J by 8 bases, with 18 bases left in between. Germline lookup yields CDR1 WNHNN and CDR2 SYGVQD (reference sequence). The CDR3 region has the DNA TGCGCCAGCAGTGAGGGGACGGCGGGGGCAGGGGAAAAACTGTTTTTT. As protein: CASSEGTAGAGEKLFF.

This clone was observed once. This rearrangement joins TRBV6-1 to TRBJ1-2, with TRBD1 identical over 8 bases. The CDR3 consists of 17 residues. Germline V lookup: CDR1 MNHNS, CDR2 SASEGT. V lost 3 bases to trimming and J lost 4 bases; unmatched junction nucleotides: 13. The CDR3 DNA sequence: TGTGCCAGCAGTGATAGACAGGGGCCCTTGTCCATCTATGGCTACACCTTC. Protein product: CASSDRQGPLSIYGYTF.